Included here is one TCR beta chain sequence, with context. This sample was included in a study of control samples from healthy donors and cancer patients. Data came from immunoSEQ multiplex PCR; TCRdb stores just in-frame clones and leaves some out. The sample has around 130,000 clones, approximately 90% seen once; the top ten hold less than 2.5%. CDR1 is SGHTS and CDR2 is YDEGEE in the germline V gene. This CDR3 region has 15 residues. Trimming stripped 0 bases from V and 2 bases from J, with 9 bases between. The TCR sequence derives from a man younger than 30 in good health. The rearrangement uses TRBV5-8 and TRBJ1-3, with D unclear. Sequenced sample: blood. The CDR3 spells CASSLAVFTGNTIYF. The CDR3 DNA is TGTGCCAGCAGCTTGGCAGTATTTACTGGAAACACCATATATTTT.